This paragraph reports one T cell receptor (beta chain). This record comes from a study of blood T cell repertoires in COVID-19. For the study at large: PBMCs, B-cell-depleted T cells, or T cells were the source of the cDNA or gDNA that made up the material.

Original analysis: Using reference gene primer amplification, nucleated cell counts were estimated. The table came from immunoSEQ multiplex PCR; TCRdb's copy has only in-frame clones and leaves some out. V, J and clone size derive from that table, while D and trimming were established from the DNA sequence. The table lists around 140,000 clones, 65% to 90% of them singletons, with 7% to 10% in the top ten. V was clipped by 4 bases and J by 0 bases; unmatched bases: 8. The germline V gene encodes CDR1 SGHTA and CDR2 FQGNSA. This CDR3 has 16 residues. The J gene is TRBJ2-7, the V gene TRBV7-2; 8 nucleotides agree with TRBD2. The sequenced sample consisted of peripheral blood. The TCR was taken from a human donor in a cohort sampled during active COVID-19. The CDR3 nucleotides are TGTGCCAGCAGCTCCACTGGCGGGGGGAGCTCCTACGAGCAGTACTTC. Translation: CASSSTGGGSSYEQYF.